The T cell receptor (beta chain) described here comes from a study of OX40 agonist ivuxolimab in advanced cancers. Background on the study: At just under 85% male, the cohort had a mean age of approximately 60 years, ranging from about 20 to 79. Study-wide results and limits: Dose levels from 0.1 to 3.0 mg/kg saw CD4+ and CD8+ blood T cells expand clonally by week 6.

The repertoire was sequenced with immunoSEQ multiplex PCR; TCRdb's copy has only in-frame clones and lacks some. This table has tens of thousands of clones, around 85% appearing once. The CDR3 consists of 14 residues. Trimming cost V 2 bases and J 5 bases, with 13 bases left between them. Germline CDR1 is SGHTA and CDR2 is FQGNSA. In the case of this clone: Its antigen is as yet unknown.

Material: CD4+ or CD8+ T cells sorted from blood, obtained in a trial of the OX40 agonist ivuxolimab. The rearrangement uses TRBV7-2 and TRBJ2-7; no definite D call. The sequence derives from an adult with an advanced solid tumor such as melanoma, head and neck, liver or kidney cancer. The CDR3 here is CASSLSRRTNEQYF. The CDR3 nucleotides are TGTGCCAGCAGCTTAAGCCGCCGTACCAACGAGCAGTACTTC.